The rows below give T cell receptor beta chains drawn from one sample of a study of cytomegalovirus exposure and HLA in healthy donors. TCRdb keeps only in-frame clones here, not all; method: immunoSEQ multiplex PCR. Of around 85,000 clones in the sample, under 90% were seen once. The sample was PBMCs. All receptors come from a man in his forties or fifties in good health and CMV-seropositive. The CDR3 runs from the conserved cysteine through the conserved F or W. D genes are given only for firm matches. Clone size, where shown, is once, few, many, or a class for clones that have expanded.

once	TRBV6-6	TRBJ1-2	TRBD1	TGTGCCAGCAGTGTGACAGGGGATGTAGGTGGTGGCTACACCTTC	CASSVTGDVGGGYTF
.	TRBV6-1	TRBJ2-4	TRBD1	TGTGCCAGCAGTGAAGCTAGGACAGGGGGAAACATTCAGTACTTC	CASSEARTGGNIQYF
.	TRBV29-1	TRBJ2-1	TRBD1	TGCAGCGCAGGGGACAGTACCTACAATGAGCAGTTCTTC	CSAGDSTYNEQFF
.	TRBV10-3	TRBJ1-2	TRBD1	TGTGCCATCAGTGAAAGCAACAGGGGGCGCTACACCTTC	CAISESNRGRYTF
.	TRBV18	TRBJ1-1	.	TGTGCCAGCTCGCCTGGAGGGCCTGAAGCTTTCTTT	CASSPGGPEAFF
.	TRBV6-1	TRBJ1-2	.	TGTGCCAGCAGTGGAGCCCCAGGGACTCAGATCCTCTATGGCTACACCTTC	CASSGAPGTQILYGYTF
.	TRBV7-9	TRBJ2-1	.	TGTGCCAGCAGCTTAGCGTACGTTCGGAATGAGCAGTTCTTC	CASSLAYVRNEQFF
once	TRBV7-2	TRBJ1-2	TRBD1	TGTGCCAGCAGGACAGGGAACTATGGCTACACCTTC	CASRTGNYGYTF
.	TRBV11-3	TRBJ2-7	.	TGTGCCAGCAGCCCCCGAGGCGACAGAGAGGTCTACGAGCAGTACTTC	CASSPRGDREVYEQYF
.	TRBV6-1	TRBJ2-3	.	TGTGCCAGCAGTATTGAGGGGGGGAGCACAGATACGCAGTATTTT	CASSIEGGSTDTQYF
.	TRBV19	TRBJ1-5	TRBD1	TGTGCCAGTAGCTGGGACAGGGAAGGGTATCAGCCCCAGCATTTT	CASSWDREGYQPQHF
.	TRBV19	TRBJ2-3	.	TGTGCCAGTAGTCCCCTTCAGGGGACAGATACGCAGTATTTT	CASSPLQGTDTQYF
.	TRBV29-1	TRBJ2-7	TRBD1	TGCAGCGTTGGGACAGGACCCTACGAGCAGTACTTC	CSVGTGPYEQYF
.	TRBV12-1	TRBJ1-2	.	TGTGCCAGCAGCTTCGACACCGCTAACTATGGCTACACCTTC	CASSFDTANYGYTF
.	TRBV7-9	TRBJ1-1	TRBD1	TGTGCCAGCAGCTCCGGGACAGGGGACACTGAAGCTTTCTTT	CASSSGTGDTEAFF
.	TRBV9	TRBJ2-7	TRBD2	TGTGCCAGCAGCGCTGGACTAGCGGGAGGGCCGGGCGAGCAGTACTTC	CASSAGLAGGPGEQYF
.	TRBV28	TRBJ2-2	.	TGTGCCAGCAGTGACTTCACCGGGGAGCTGTTTTTT	CASSDFTGELFF
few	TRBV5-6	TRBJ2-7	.	TGTGCCAGCAGCTTGTCCGCTCTAGTACGAACGGGCGAGCAGTACTTC	CASSLSALVRTGEQYF
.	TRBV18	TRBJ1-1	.	TGTGCCAGCTCACCAGGAGGGGGGGCTGAAGCTTTCTTT	CASSPGGGAEAFF
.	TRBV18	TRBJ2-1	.	TGTGCCAGCTCACCTGGTCTAGGGGCTCCAAATGAGCAGTTCTTC	CASSPGLGAPNEQFF
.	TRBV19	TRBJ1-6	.	TGTGCCAGTAGTCAGCAGGCTAATAATTCACCCCTCCACTTT	CASSQQANNSPLHF
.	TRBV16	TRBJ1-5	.	TGTGCCAGCAGCCAATTCCAGAATAGCAATCAGCCCCAGCATTTT	CASSQFQNSNQPQHF
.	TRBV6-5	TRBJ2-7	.	TGTGCCAGCAGTTACTTCGGGGATTCCTACGAGCAGTACTTC	CASSYFGDSYEQYF
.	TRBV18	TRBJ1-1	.	TGTGCCAGCTCACCGAGGTCTTTAGGGGGTTCCACTGAAGCTTTCTTT	CASSPRSLGGSTEAFF
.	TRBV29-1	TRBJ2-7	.	TGCAGCGTTTCAGAATCCTACGAGCAGTACTTC	CSVSESYEQYF
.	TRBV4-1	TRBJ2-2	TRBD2	TGCGCCAGCACCTTTATCCCCGGGACTAGCGGGAGTGCACGTACCGGGGAGCTGTTTTTT	CASTFIPGTSGSARTGELFF
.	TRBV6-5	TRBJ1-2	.	TGTGCCAGCAGCTCCGGGGTCTACGGCTACACCTTC	CASSSGVYGYTF
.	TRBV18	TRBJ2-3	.	TGTGCCAGCTCTCCGCTTTTCGGAGATACGCAGTATTTT	CASSPLFGDTQYF